This entry lists 5 T cell receptor beta chains sequenced from one sample in a study of CD8+ T cells in alopecia areata. The treatment was: oral pan-JAK inhibitor, 5-10 mg twice daily. Sequencing used cDNA as its template, made by extracting RNA and reverse transcribing it. Generated by immunoSEQ multiplex PCR, the TCRdb table keeps only in-frame clones and is missing some. The top ten clones hold 2% to 3% of a sample with 200,000 or so clones, roughly 40% of them seen once. The sample here was CD4+ T cells sorted from blood, taken at approximately week 36, from a patient treated with tofacitinib. The receptors shown here come from a human donor with alopecia areata.

This clone appeared once. The rearrangement links TRBV11-2 to TRBJ2-2; 11 nucleotides align to TRBD2. The CDR3 is 18 amino acids. The germline gives CDR1 SGHAT, CDR2 FQNNGV. V shed 1 base, J shed 3 bases, and the junction held 7 bases outside the gene matches. The CDR3 DNA sequence: TGTGCCAGCAGCTTAGGGTTCCGACTAGCGGGATACACCGGGGAGCTGTTTTTT. Amino acid sequence: CASSLGFRLAGYTGELFF.

The chain couples TRBV4-1 to TRBJ1-5; D might be TRBD1 (6 bases). The length of the CDR3 is 15 residues. Germline V gene data show CDR1 as MGHRA and CDR2 as YSYEKL. Trimming took off 1 base at V and 3 bases at J, with 10 bases between the two ends. The CDR3 DNA sequence: TGCGCCAGCAGCCAAGGCTCAGGGGACAATCAGCCCCAGCATTTT. Residues: CASSQGSGDNQPQHF.

This clone showed up just a few times. V is TRBV7-2 and J is TRBJ2-7; 9 bases align to TRBD2. J lost 2 bases, V lost 5 bases, and 7 bases had no gene match. Germline V CDR1 and CDR2: SGHTA, FQGNSA. The CDR3 spans 15 residues. CDR3 amino acids: CASSLAAGGPYEQYF. The CDR3 DNA reads as TGTGCCAGCAGCCTGGCGGCGGGAGGGCCCTACGAGCAGTACTTC.

A single count supports this clone. The chain is built from TRBV2 and TRBJ2-4; D is perhaps TRBD2 (7 bases). CDR1 is SNHLY, CDR2 FYNNEI, per germline. Trimming took 6 bases from V and 0 from J, leaving 12 bases between them. This CDR3 has 15 residues. The CDR3 sequence: CASRGGRVAKNIQYF. DNA of the CDR3: TGTGCCAGCAGGGGGGGGCGAGTAGCCAAAAACATTCAGTACTTC. Full variable domain (remainder filled in from reference TRBV2 and TRBJ2-4): EPEVTQTPSHQVTQMGQEVILRCVPISNHLYFYWYRQILGQKVEFLVSFYNNEISEKSEIFDDQFSVERPDGSNFTLKIRSTKLEDSAMYFCASRGGRVAKNIQYFGAGTRLSVL.

J is TRBJ2-7 and V is TRBV10-3, with TRBD1 as a possible D gene (6 bases). The CDR3 runs to 15 residues. CDR1 ENHRY and CDR2 SYGVKD come from the germline V gene. The V end was cut by 5 bases, the J end by 0 bases, with 14 bases between. CDR3 in amino acids: CAISPGTLSSYEQYF. CDR3 bases: TGTGCCATCAGTCCCGGGACATTGAGCTCCTACGAGCAGTACTTC.